The 10 T cell receptor beta chains given below trace back to one sample, sequenced in a study of OX40 agonist ivuxolimab in advanced cancers. Using immunoSEQ multiplex PCR, the repertoire was profiled, and TCRdb retains in-frame clones only, with some absent. This table holds some 45,000 clones, 80% found once. Material: CD4+ or CD8+ T cells sorted from blood, obtained in a trial of the OX40 agonist ivuxolimab. These receptors were collected from an adult with an advanced solid tumor such as melanoma, head and neck, liver or kidney cancer.

As DNA, the CDR3 is TGTGCCAGTAGTCAGTACGCCTATGAGCAGTTCTTC. Translating it yields CASSQYAYEQFF. The V and J genes are TRBV19 and TRBJ2-1; no clear D. The CDR3 sequence is 12 residues long. The V gene lost 5 bases and the J gene lost 8 bases, with 10 bases spanning the gap. Germline CDR1 and CDR2: LNHDA and SQIVND (reference sequence).

The chain recombines TRBV19 with TRBJ1-1; 10 nucleotides match TRBD1. CDR1 and CDR2 (germline): LNHDA, SQIVND (reference sequence). J was trimmed by 6 bases and V by 6 bases; bases with no gene match: 10. The CDR3 has 15 amino acids. The CDR3 nucleotides are TGTGCCAGTAGAACGCCGGGACAGGGGTTCTCTGAAGCTTTCTTT. Translation gives CASRTPGQGFSEAFF.

This clone has only one observation. The chain uses TRBV9 and TRBJ2-1; D call uncertain. The CDR3 contains 14 residues. Trimming stripped 3 bases from V and 13 bases from J, with 20 bases between. Germline V gene sequence: CDR1 SGDLS, CDR2 YYNGEE. The CDR3 coding sequence is TGTGCCAGCAGCGCATCAACTCCGGCGACCCCTCAGTTCTTC. Protein: CASSASTPATPQFF. The whole variable domain, remainder taken from reference TRBV9 and TRBJ2-1, is DSGVTQTPKHLITATGQRVTLRCSPRSGDLSVYWYQQSLDQGLQFLIQYYNGEERAKGNILERFSAQQFPDLHSELNLSSLELGDSALYFCASSASTPATPQFFGPGTRLTVL.

This clone occurred a few times. J is TRBJ1-4 and V is TRBV28, with D hard to call. In germline, CDR1 is MDHEN, CDR2 SYDVKM. The CDR3 has 12 amino acids. Trimming removed 6 bases at V and 10 bases at J, with 12 bases between. The CDR3 nucleotides read TGTGCCAGCAGCCCCGACACTGGAAAACTGTTTTTT. It yields the protein CASSPDTGKLFF.

The J gene is TRBJ2-6, the V gene TRBV19; the match to TRBD1 covers 9 bases. Trimming cost V 6 bases and J 2 bases; bases outside gene matches: 5. Germline V lookup: CDR1 LNHDA, CDR2 SQIVND (reference sequence). This CDR3 comprises 16 residues. The CDR3, as DNA: TGTGCCAGTAGGGAGAACAGGGGGCCTGGGGCCAACGTCCTGACTTTC. This sequence encodes CASRENRGPGANVLTF. The full variable domain, rest sourced from reference TRBV19 and TRBJ2-6, is DGGITQSPKYLFRKEGQNVTLSCEQNLNHDAMYWYRQDPGQGLRLIYYSQIVNDFQKGDIAEGYSVSREKKESFPLTVTSAQKNPTAFYLCASRENRGPGANVLTFGAGSRLTVL.

V gene TRBV2 combines with J gene TRBJ1-5; TRBD1 might be the D (5 bases). This CDR3 comprises 15 residues. Germline-derived CDR1 and CDR2 are SNHLY and FYNNEI. Trimming removed 6 bases at V and 7 bases at J, with 19 bases between. The CDR3 region is CASSISMGRGQPQHF. The DNA of the CDR3 is TGTGCCAGCAGCATATCCATGGGGCGAGGGCAGCCCCAGCATTTT.

This clone has just one count. The rearrangement uses TRBV5-1 and TRBJ2-3; D gene uncertain. Germline values: CDR1 SGHRS, CDR2 YFSETQ. Between the trimmed V and J ends, which lost 5 bases and 6 bases, there was a span of 10 bases. The CDR3 loop spans 12 amino acids. CDR3 sequence: CASSTDGDTQYF. The CDR3 DNA reads as TGCGCCAGCAGTACTGATGGGGATACGCAGTATTTT.

The gene calls are TRBV10-1 and TRBJ2-3; D unclear. Germline lookup yields CDR1 WNHNN and CDR2 SYGVQD (reference sequence). Deletions cut 7 bases from V and 2 bases from J, with 7 bases between. This CDR3 is built from 12 residues. CDR3 in amino acids: CASKGYTDTQYF. The DNA of the CDR3 is TGCGCCAGCAAGGGATACACAGATACGCAGTATTTT.

The chain has TRBV19 and TRBJ2-1; 9 bases align to TRBD1. Germline V gene lookup returns CDR1 LNHDA and CDR2 SQIVND (reference sequence). V was clipped by 0 bases and J by 5 bases; unmatched bases: 8. This CDR3 is 17 amino acids long. CDR3 protein: CASSIDRPGQGNNEQFF. The CDR3 coding sequence is TGTGCCAGTAGTATAGACCGACCGGGACAGGGCAACAATGAGCAGTTCTTC.

The CDR3 reads CASRGEETQYF. The DNA of the CDR3 is TGTGCCAGTAGAGGAGAGGAGACCCAGTACTTC. This chain connects TRBV19 to TRBJ2-5; D is unresolved. Per germline, CDR1 LNHDA and CDR2 SQIVND (reference sequence). V shed 6 bases and J shed 5 bases, with 7 bases lying between them. This CDR3 is 11 amino acids long.